One sample yielded the 6 T cell receptor beta chains listed below, sequenced in a study of T cells in Graves' hyperthyroidism and ophthalmopathy (dated by TCRdb to between 2019 and 2020). Libraries were prepared through multiplex PCR. TCRdb records Illumina HiSeq 2000 as the sequencer. The TCR beta CDR3 regions were amplified from the RNA transcripts. For the first round of RT-PCR on the TCR CDR3, the HTBI primer set was used together with the Qiagen OneStep RT-PCR kit. TCRdb reprocessing: public reads trimmed at Q25 with fastp, clones called with MiXCR, in-frame beta chains kept. Rows matching on CDR3 protein sequence are summarized as one entry with the most common DNA and genes. For this sample there are some 340,000 distinct CDR3 sequences; about 13% appear just once. The ten largest make up roughly 35% of the sample. Sequenced: blood. These receptors were taken from a woman in her 40s with Graves' ophthalmopathy.

The chain is built from TRBV18 and TRBJ1-1; 7 positions agree with TRBD1. The ends lost 6 bases at V and 5 bases at J; junction bases unmatched: 12. The CDR3 is 15 residues long. The germline gives CDR1 KGHSH, CDR2 LQKENI. The CDR3 protein is CASSPITGAGTEAFF. The CDR3 DNA follows: TGTGCCAGCTCCCCGATTACAGGGGCCGGAACTGAAGCTTTCTTT.

This clonotype was counted at least ten times. The J gene is TRBJ2-7, the V gene TRBV7-9; TRBD2 might be the D (5 bases). Trimming stripped 5 bases from V and 2 bases from J, with 16 bases between. The CDR3 is 15 residues long. The germline V gene encodes CDR1 SEHNR and CDR2 FQNEAQ (reference sequence). CDR3 sequence (DNA): TGTGCCAGCAGCCCCGCGGGCTCGGGCACCTACGAGCAGTACTTC. Translated: CASSPAGSGTYEQYF. Filled out from reference TRBV7-9 and TRBJ2-7, the complete variable domain reads DTGVSQNPRHKITKRGQNVTFRCDPISEHNRLYWYRQTLGQGPEFLTYFQNEAQLEKSRLLSDRFSAERPKGSFSTLEIQRTEQGDSAMYLCASSPAGSGTYEQYFGPGTRLTVT.

The chain couples TRBV6-2 or TRBV6-3 to TRBJ1-2, with TRBD1 as a possible D gene (5 bases). Trimming cost V 0 bases and J 8 bases, with 10 bases left between them. The CDR3 runs to 13 residues. Germline CDR1 MNHEY, CDR2 SVGEGT. The CDR3 region has the DNA TGTGCCAGCAGTTACTCCGTGGGGGTCGGCTACACCTTC. It yields the protein CASSYSVGVGYTF.

This clonotype was seen ten or more times. The CDR3 DNA reads TGTGCCATCTCCGGGACTAGCCTAGAGACCCAGTACTTC. It specifies CAISGTSLETQYF. The V call is TRBV10-3, the J call TRBJ2-5; TRBD2 aligns across 9 bases. The CDR3 extends over 13 amino acids. Trimming took 8 bases from V and 4 from J; bases not matched to a gene: 5. From germline, CDR1 is ENHRY and CDR2 SYGVKD.

Ten or more counts support this clonotype. V and J are TRBV2 and TRBJ2-1, with D possibly being TRBD1 (8 bases). Per the germline V gene, CDR1 is SNHLY and CDR2 is FYNNEI. V was shortened by 8 bases and J by 4 bases, with 30 bases between the two germline ends. CDR3 size: 19 residues. CDR3 nucleotide sequence: TGTGCCAGCTTGATGGGGACCGACAGGGGCGGGAGTCCATACAATGAGCAGTTCTTC. It codes for CASLMGTDRGGSPYNEQFF.

Ten or more counts support this clonotype. The chain is built from TRBV5-8 and TRBJ1-5; D gene unclear. Germline V gene data show CDR1 as SGHTS and CDR2 as YDEGEE. The CDR3 sequence is 13 residues long. With 3 bases removed from V and 9 bases from J, the gap between germline ends came to 13 bases. CDR3 in amino acids: CASSSQPAGPQHF. CDR3 in DNA: TGTGCCAGCAGCTCACAGCCAGCGGGGCCCCAGCATTTT.